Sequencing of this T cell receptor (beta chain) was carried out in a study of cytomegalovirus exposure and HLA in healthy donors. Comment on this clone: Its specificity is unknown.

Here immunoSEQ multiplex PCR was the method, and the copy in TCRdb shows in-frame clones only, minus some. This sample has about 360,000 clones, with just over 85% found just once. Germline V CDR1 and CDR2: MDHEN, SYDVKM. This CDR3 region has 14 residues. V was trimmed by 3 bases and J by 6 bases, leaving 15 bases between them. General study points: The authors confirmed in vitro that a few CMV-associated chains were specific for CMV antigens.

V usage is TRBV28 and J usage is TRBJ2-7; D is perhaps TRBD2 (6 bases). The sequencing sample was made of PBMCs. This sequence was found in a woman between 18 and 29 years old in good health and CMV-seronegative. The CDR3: CASSLGLIIREQYF. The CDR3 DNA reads TGTGCCAGCAGTTTGGGACTTATAATCCGCGAGCAGTACTTC. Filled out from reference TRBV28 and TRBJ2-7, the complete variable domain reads DVKVTQSSRYLVKRTGEKVFLECVQDMDHENMFWYRQDPGLGLRLIYFSYDVKMKEKGDIPEGYSVSREKKERFSLILESASTNQTSMYLCASSLGLIIREQYFGPGTRLTVT.